Below are 3 T cell receptor beta chains sequenced from a single sample in a study of Ad26.COV2.S vaccination and SARS-CoV-2 variants (dated by TCRdb to the early 2020s). Library method: the immunoSEQ multiplex PCR assay. As stored in TCRdb, this immuneACCESS dataset retains in-frame rearrangements with V and J assigned. A fraction of the clones does not appear; measured against another copy, unresolved V genes explain less than half of the discrepancy, and the remainder lacks a known reason. A total of around 320,000 clones appear in this sample, over 80% of them only once. The ten largest clones represent around 2% of the sample. In light of the paper, this sample's treatment or condition label describes: some 20 received Ad26.COV2.S at low or high dose, single or two shots; about five received placebo; per-sample allocation not given. For vaccine and placebo recipients, the sequenced repertoires came from samples collected on day 63 after the first injection.

The sequences come from peripheral blood, collected in a trial of Ad26.COV2.S vaccine versus placebo. The receptors were gathered from a person aged 18-60 years who received the Ad26.COV2.S COVID-19 vaccine or a placebo.

The chain couples TRBV5-1 to TRBJ1-4, with 10 bases fitting TRBD1. With V trimmed by 4 bases and J by 8 bases, 8 bases remained unmatched. The CDR3 extends over 15 amino acids. Germline values: CDR1 SGHRS, CDR2 YFSETQ. CDR3 nucleotides: TGCGCCAGCAGCGATAGACAGGGGGCGAGCGAAAAACTGTTTTTT. Its translation: CASSDRQGASEKLFF.

The sample holds one count of this clone. Here the CDR3 DNA reads TGTGCCAGCAGCGTAGGGACAGGGGAGGGCTACGAGCAGTACTTC. Its protein is CASSVGTGEGYEQYF. The chain is built from TRBV9 and TRBJ2-7; 9 bases fit TRBD1. CDR3 size: 15 residues. Germline V gene sequence: CDR1 SGDLS, CDR2 YYNGEE. V shed 0 bases, J shed 3 bases, and the junction held 4 bases outside the gene matches.

This clone was seen once. The chain carries TRBV4-2 and TRBJ1-5; no clear D. This CDR3 is built from 15 residues. Trimming took off 1 base at V and 3 bases at J, with 10 bases between the two ends. From germline, CDR1 is LGHNA and CDR2 YNFKEQ. The CDR3 DNA sequence: TGTGCCAGCAGCCAAGGACACCTGCTCAATCAGCCCCAGCATTTT. Translated: CASSQGHLLNQPQHF.